This passage covers 11 T cell receptor beta chains from one sample sequenced in a study of low-dose radiotherapy and immunotherapy resistance in tumors. Primers targeting TRAV and TRBV primed first-strand cDNA, covering alpha and beta chains. It was with a constant-region primer and a V-primer adapter that TCRs were amplified over roughly 19 PCR cycles. One entry per CDR3 protein, called by TCRdb with MiXCR from the reads. The sample has approximately 6,400 distinct CDR3 sequences; over 55% are singletons. All receptors derive from a human donor with advanced metastatic prostate, ovarian, gallbladder or colorectal cancer (not recorded which). This table probably holds off-target reads from a library built for another chain.

The chain couples TRBV9 to TRBJ2-7; TRBD1 is a possible D gene (6 bases). CDR3 length equals 14 residues. Germline lookup yields CDR1 SGDLS and CDR2 YYNGEE. Between the trimmed V and J ends, which lost 3 bases and 3 bases, there was a span of 13 bases. The CDR3 DNA reads TGTGCCAGCAGCGAAGGACAGCGCGGCTACGAGCAGTACTTC. Protein product: CASSEGQRGYEQYF.

This clonotype was picked up a small number of times. The CDR3 nucleotides read TGTGCCAGCAGCCCCGCCGGCCGGGGAGGATCTGGGGCCAACGTCCTGACTTTC. Its protein is CASSPAGRGGSGANVLTF. The chain is built from TRBV7-2 and TRBJ2-6; D is possibly TRBD2 (6 bases). Germline CDR1 and CDR2: SGHTA and FQGNSA. The CDR3 has 18 residues. V shed 5 bases and J shed 1 base, with 18 bases lying between them.

J is TRBJ2-1 and V is TRBV5-4; D call uncertain. CDR3 length equals 15 residues. Per germline, CDR1 SGHNT and CDR2 YYREEE (reference sequence). Trimming cost V 2 bases and J 0 bases, with 9 bases left between them. CDR3 DNA sequence: TGTGCCAGCAGCTTCGATCGACCCTCCTACAATGAGCAGTTCTTC. As protein: CASSFDRPSYNEQFF. Full variable domain (outside the CDR3, taken from reference TRBV5-4 and TRBJ2-1): ETGVTQSPTHLIKTRGQQVTLRCSSQSGHNTVSWYQQALGQGPQFIFQYYREEENGRGNFPPRFSGLQFPNYSSELNVNALELDDSALYLCASSFDRPSYNEQFFGPGTRLTVL.

V and J are TRBV5-6 and TRBJ2-1; perhaps TRBD1 as D (5 bases). V lost 2 bases to trimming and J lost 0 bases, with 9 bases between them. The CDR3 contains 15 residues. CDR1 and CDR2 from the germline V gene are SGHDT and YYEEEE. This CDR3 reads CASSFGQGSYNEQFF. Written as DNA, the CDR3 is TGTGCCAGCAGCTTCGGTCAGGGCTCCTACAATGAGCAGTTCTTC. The full variable domain, its missing parts supplied by reference TRBV5-6 and TRBJ2-1, is DAGVTQSPTHLIKTRGQQVTLRCSPKSGHDTVSWYQQALGQGPQFIFQYYEEEERQRGNFPDRFSGHQFPNYSSELNVNALLLGDSALYLCASSFGQGSYNEQFFGPGTRLTVL.

The V and J genes are TRBV20-1 and TRBJ2-2; D could derive from TRBD1 or TRBD2 (7 bases each). In germline, CDR1 is DFQATT, CDR2 SNEGSKA (reference sequence). The CDR3 is 15 residues long. Trimming left V 4 bases short and J 5 bases short, with 17 bases between. The CDR3, as DNA: TGCAGTGCTACGCGACAGGGAGGGGGAACCGGGGAGCTGTTTTTT. This gives the protein CSATRQGGGTGELFF.

The V call is TRBV10-3, the J call TRBJ1-1; 8 bases fit TRBD1. Germline CDR1 is ENHRY and CDR2 is SYGVKD. V shed 6 bases, J shed 10 bases, and the junction held 16 bases outside the gene matches. There are 15 residues in the CDR3. The CDR3 DNA reads as TGTGCCATCAGCTCACCCACCCTCGGACAGGGTGCAGCTTTCTTT. It specifies CAISSPTLGQGAAFF.

In its sample, this clonotype was seen once. CDR3 amino acids: CASSQGLNTGELFF. DNA of the CDR3: TGCGCCAGCAGCCAAGGACTTAACACCGGGGAGCTGTTTTTT. The chain joins TRBV4-1 to TRBJ2-2, with D hard to call. Germline V gene lookup returns CDR1 MGHRA and CDR2 YSYEKL. This CDR3 is 14 amino acids long. Trimming removed 1 base from V and 2 bases from J, with 5 bases in between.

The gene calls are TRBV7-2 and TRBJ1-1, with a possible D match to TRBD1 (6 bases). V lost 3 bases and J 0 bases, leaving 14 bases between the germline ends. The CDR3 covers 16 residues. Germline assignment: CDR1 SGHTA and CDR2 FQGNSA. The CDR3 DNA sequence: TGTGCCAGCAGCTTGAGGTGGGGACAATTGAACACTGAAGCTTTCTTT. Translation gives CASSLRWGQLNTEAFF.

This clonotype showed up just a few times. V is TRBV7-4 and J is TRBJ1-6; 7 bases map to TRBD1. This CDR3 has 14 amino acids. The ends lost 5 bases at V and 7 bases at J; junction bases unmatched: 5. CDR1 is SGHVT, CDR2 SQSDAQ, per germline. The CDR3 loop is CASSTTGRNSPLHF. For the CDR3, the DNA is TGTGCCAGCAGCACGACAGGGAGAAATTCACCCCTCCACTTT.

The CDR3 region is CASSLAVTNEKLFF. CDR3 coding DNA: TGCGCCAGCAGTCTGGCGGTGACTAATGAAAAACTGTTTTTT. The V and J genes are TRBV4-1 and TRBJ1-4; the D is unclear. The CDR3 length is 14 residues. Germline CDR1 reads MGHRA; CDR2 reads YSYEKL. V was trimmed by 6 bases and J by 2 bases, leaving 10 bases between them.

This sequence joins TRBV13 and TRBJ2-7; possible D gene TRBD1, 6 bases. This CDR3 contains 15 residues. Trimming left V 3 bases short and J 3 bases short, with 15 bases between. CDR1 and CDR2 (germline): PRHDT, FYEKMQ (reference sequence). CDR3 in DNA: TGTGCCAGCAGCTTGGCCCGGGACACCAACTACGAGCAGTACTTC. Amino acid sequence: CASSLARDTNYEQYF.